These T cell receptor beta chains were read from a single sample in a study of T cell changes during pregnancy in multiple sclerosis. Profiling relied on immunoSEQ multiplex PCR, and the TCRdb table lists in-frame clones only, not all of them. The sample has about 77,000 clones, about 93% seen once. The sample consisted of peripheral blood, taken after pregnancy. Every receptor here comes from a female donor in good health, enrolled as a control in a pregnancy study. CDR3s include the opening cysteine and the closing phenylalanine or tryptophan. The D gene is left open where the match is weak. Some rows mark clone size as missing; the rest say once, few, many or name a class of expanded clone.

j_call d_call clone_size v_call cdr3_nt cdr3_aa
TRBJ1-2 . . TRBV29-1 TGCAGCGTCCTTACGGACAGTTTTAACTATGGCTACACCTTC CSVLTDSFNYGYTF
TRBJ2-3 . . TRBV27 TGTGCCAGCAGTTCGTATCGGACACTCACAGATACGCAGTATTTT CASSSYRTLTDTQYF
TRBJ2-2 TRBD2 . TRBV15 TGTGCCACCAGCAGAGAATCCGCTCTAGCGGGAGGAACGAACACCGGGGAGCTGTTTTTT CATSRESALAGGTNTGELFF
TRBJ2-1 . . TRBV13 TGTGCCAGCAGCTTAGGCCTCTCTAATGAGCAGTTCTTC CASSLGLSNEQFF
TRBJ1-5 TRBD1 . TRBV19 TGTGCCAGTAGTGACCTACCAGGGGGTGGTCAGCCCCAGCATTTT CASSDLPGGGQPQHF
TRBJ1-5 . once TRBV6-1 TGTGCCAGCAGTGCGCGGCCCAACGCCGGGGGTAATCAGCCCCAGCATTTT CASSARPNAGGNQPQHF
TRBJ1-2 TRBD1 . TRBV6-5 TGTGCCAGCAGCCGAGACAGGGGCTATGGCTACACCTTC CASSRDRGYGYTF
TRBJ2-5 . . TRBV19 TGTGCCAGTAGTATTCGAGGGTGGGTGGAGACCCAGTACTTC CASSIRGWVETQYF
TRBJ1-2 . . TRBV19 TGTGCCAGTAGTAGCCGTGGTTCTGGGCGTCGCTATGGCTACACCTTC CASSSRGSGRRYGYTF
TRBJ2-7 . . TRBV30 TGTGCCTGGAGTGGGCGCAGGGCCTCTTACTACGAGCAGTACTTC CAWSGRRASYYEQYF